These 24 T cell receptor beta chains were sequenced from one sample in a study of blood T cell repertoires in COVID-19. TCRdb keeps only in-frame clones here, not all; method: immunoSEQ multiplex PCR. Counted here are over 150,000 clones, 70% to 85% occurring once; the ten biggest clones make up about 13%. The sample was peripheral blood. The source is a human donor in a cohort sampled during active COVID-19.

The chain uses TRBV15 and TRBJ2-7; possibly TRBD1 for D (5 bases). V gave up 0 bases and J gave up 7 bases, with 10 bases separating them. Looked up from germline, CDR1 is LNHNV and CDR2 is YYDKDF (reference sequence). CDR3 length: 13 amino acids. This CDR3 is CATSRDWGWEQYF. CDR3 DNA sequence: TGTGCCACCAGCAGAGATTGGGGCTGGGAGCAGTACTTC.

This clone was detected only a few times. CDR3 DNA: TGTGCCAGCAGTTTGATCGCAGGGGGCGCGGTTAGCACTGAAGCTTTCTTT. Residues: CASSLIAGGAVSTEAFF. The chain has TRBV28 and TRBJ1-1; 8 bases fit TRBD1. Germline CDR1 reads MDHEN; CDR2 reads SYDVKM. J was trimmed by 4 bases and V by 3 bases; bases with no gene match: 13. The CDR3 runs 17 residues. The complete variable domain, with remaining parts taken from reference TRBV28 and TRBJ1-1, reads DVKVTQSSRYLVKRTGEKVFLECVQDMDHENMFWYRQDPGLGLRLIYFSYDVKMKEKGDIPEGYSVSREKKERFSLILESASTNQTSMYLCASSLIAGGAVSTEAFFGQGTRLTVV.

CDR3 sequence reads: CASSARLQGANTEAFF. CDR3 nucleotides: TGTGCCAGCAGCGCCCGCCTACAGGGGGCTAACACTGAAGCTTTCTTT. The chain joins TRBV5-6 to TRBJ1-1; 9 bases agree with TRBD1. J was trimmed by 2 bases and V by 4 bases; bases with no gene match: 9. Germline V lookup: CDR1 SGHDT, CDR2 YYEEEE. The CDR3 loop spans 16 amino acids.

This rearrangement joins TRBV28 to TRBJ2-7, with 12 bases lining up with TRBD2. Unmatched junction bases numbered 5, after V lost 3 bases and J lost 5 bases. CDR1 and CDR2 (germline): MDHEN, SYDVKM. CDR3 size: 15 residues. The CDR3 reads CASSLWTSGKDEQYF. CDR3 coding DNA: TGTGCCAGCAGTTTGTGGACTAGCGGGAAAGACGAGCAGTACTTC.

In its sample, this clone was seen many times. The V and J genes are TRBV7-2 and TRBJ2-2; no definite D call. Germline assignment: CDR1 SGHTA and CDR2 FQGNSA. The CDR3 has 13 amino acids. V was clipped by 2 bases and J by 6 bases, with 7 bases between them. The CDR3 reads CASSLILPGELFF. CDR3 coding DNA: TGTGCCAGCAGCTTAATTCTCCCCGGGGAGCTGTTTTTT.

Worth noting for this clone: Other DNA sequences in this sample translate to the same CDR3. J is TRBJ1-2 and V is TRBV7-2, with 7 nucleotides matching TRBD1. CDR1 and CDR2 (germline): SGHTA, FQGNSA. Germline trimming cut 1 base from V and 0 bases from J; bases unmatched to any gene: 2. This CDR3 has 15 amino acids. This CDR3 is CASSLDRGANYGYTF. The CDR3 DNA follows: TGTGCCAGCAGCTTAGACAGGGGAGCTAACTATGGCTACACCTTC.

The rearrangement joins TRBV7-9 to TRBJ1-3; D not resolved. The CDR3 sequence is 13 residues long. Germline V gene data show CDR1 as SEHNR and CDR2 as FQNEAQ (reference sequence). The ends were cut back, 10 bases at V and 4 bases at J, with 14 bases in the middle. The CDR3 sequence is CATNPGPGNTIYF. The CDR3 DNA sequence: TGTGCCACCAACCCGGGTCCCGGAAACACCATATATTTT.

V gene TRBV27 combines with J gene TRBJ1-2; TRBD1 matches at 9 bases. Germline V gene sequence: CDR1 MNHEY, CDR2 SMNVEV (reference sequence). Trimming cost V 6 bases and J 3 bases; bases outside gene matches: 5. The CDR3 spans 14 residues. DNA for the CDR3: TGTGCCAGCAGCCTACAGGGGGCGGACTATGGCTACACCTTC. It codes for CASSLQGADYGYTF.

This clone was observed a single time. V and J are TRBV20-1 and TRBJ1-4; D gene ambiguous. CDR1 DFQATT and CDR2 SNEGSKA come from the germline V gene (reference sequence). The CDR3 totals 10 residues. With 6 bases removed from V and 5 bases from J, the gap between germline ends came to 4 bases. Here the CDR3 DNA reads TGCAGTGCCTTAAATGAAAAACTGTTTTTT. Translated: CSALNEKLFF.

This clone has a handful of counts. V is TRBV11-2 and J is TRBJ2-1, with D possibly being TRBD1 (6 bases). This CDR3 spans 13 amino acids. From germline, CDR1 is SGHAT and CDR2 FQNNGV. Trimming left V 0 bases short and J 8 bases short, with 8 bases between. The CDR3 protein is CASSLDRGDEQFF. The CDR3 DNA reads TGTGCCAGCAGCTTAGACAGGGGCGATGAGCAGTTCTTC.

This clone was detected once. The chain is built from TRBV19 and TRBJ2-1; 7 nucleotides align to TRBD1. The CDR3 spans 16 residues. V was clipped by 5 bases and J by 0 bases; unmatched bases: 7. CDR1 and CDR2 from the germline V gene are LNHDA and SQIVND (reference sequence). The CDR3 region is CASSVGTANSYNEQFF. In nucleotides, the CDR3 is TGTGCCAGTAGTGTCGGGACAGCCAACTCCTACAATGAGCAGTTCTTC.

This chain uses TRBV6-5 with TRBJ2-7; 12 bases are shared with TRBD2. The length of the CDR3 is 15 residues. Germline V gives CDR1 MNHEY, CDR2 SVGAGI. V lost 6 bases to trimming and J lost 3 bases; unmatched junction nucleotides: 6. CDR3 nucleotide sequence: TGTGCCAGCAGCCCCGGGACTAGCGGGTACTACGAGCAGTACTTC. It specifies CASSPGTSGYYEQYF.

This clone was found once. This sequence joins TRBV25-1 and TRBJ2-1, with 7 bases that match TRBD1. The J segment lost 3 bases and the V segment lost 3 bases, leaving 5 bases of the junction unmatched. Germline CDR1 reads MGHDK; CDR2 reads SYGVNS. The CDR3 consists of 15 residues. The CDR3 loop is CASSDRDSHYNEQFF. The CDR3 coding sequence is TGTGCCAGCAGTGACCGGGACAGTCACTACAATGAGCAGTTCTTC.

The chain is built from TRBV15 and TRBJ2-5, with D possibly TRBD2 on 6 matching bases. This CDR3 has 14 amino acids. Trimming left V 1 base short and J 4 bases short, with 10 bases between. The germline gives CDR1 LNHNV, CDR2 YYDKDF (reference sequence). For the CDR3, the DNA is TGTGCCACCAGCAGAGGGACTACTTCAGAGACCCAGTACTTC. This gives the protein CATSRGTTSETQYF.

The rearrangement uses TRBV28 and TRBJ2-7; 9 bases fit TRBD1. V was clipped by 3 bases and J by 4 bases; unmatched bases: 7. This CDR3 contains 15 residues. Germline CDR1 is MDHEN and CDR2 is SYDVKM. The DNA for the CDR3 is TGTGCCAGCAGTTTTTCCGGGACAGGGACTTACGAGCAGTACTTC. Encoded protein: CASSFSGTGTYEQYF.

The chain has TRBV5-3 and TRBJ1-2; a weak D match, TRBD1 (6 bases). TRBV5-3 is labeled an ORF, and its function is uncertain. This CDR3 comprises 14 residues. Trimming removed 1 base from V and 6 bases from J, with 13 bases in between. CDR3 coding DNA: TGTGCCAGAAGCTTGACCCAGGGGCTTGATGGCTACACCTTC. Its translation: CARSLTQGLDGYTF.

This sequence joins TRBV19 and TRBJ2-2; the match to TRBD1 covers 12 bases. This CDR3 contains 16 residues. The germline gives CDR1 LNHDA, CDR2 SQIVND (reference sequence). V lost 6 bases to trimming and J lost 1 base; unmatched junction nucleotides: 3. The CDR3 DNA reads TGTGCCAGTAGGGGACAGGGGGCAGGGAACACCGGGGAGCTGTTTTTT. This encodes CASRGQGAGNTGELFF.

The chain links TRBV28 to TRBJ2-7; TRBD2 aligns across 11 bases. Germline V gene lookup returns CDR1 MDHEN and CDR2 SYDVKM. The V segment lost 3 bases and the J segment 4 bases; nucleotides outside the gene matches: 11. CDR3 length: 17 amino acids. CDR3 DNA sequence: TGTGCCAGCAGTTTTGGGACTAGCGGAGGGTTTGGGTACGAGCAGTACTTC. It yields the protein CASSFGTSGGFGYEQYF. Together with reference TRBV28 and TRBJ2-7, the CDR3 gives the full variable domain: DVKVTQSSRYLVKRTGEKVFLECVQDMDHENMFWYRQDPGLGLRLIYFSYDVKMKEKGDIPEGYSVSREKKERFSLILESASTNQTSMYLCASSFGTSGGFGYEQYFGPGTRLTVT.

Comment on this clone: The sample contains more than one DNA sequence encoding this CDR3. The chain is built from TRBV5-1 and TRBJ2-1; D is uncertain. Germline CDR1 is SGHRS and CDR2 is YFSETQ. The CDR3 has 12 residues. Between the trimmed V and J ends, which lost 0 bases and 6 bases, there was a span of 4 bases. The CDR3 DNA reads TGCGCCAGCAGCTTGGCCTCCAATGAGCAGTTCTTC. As protein: CASSLASNEQFF.

The chain employs TRBV28 and TRBJ1-2; D remains ambiguous. CDR1 is MDHEN, CDR2 SYDVKM, per germline. The CDR3 is 12 residues long. Trimming shortened V by 4 bases and J by 8 bases, and 11 bases separated the two germline ends. The CDR3 sequence is CASSSRRRGYTF. DNA for the CDR3: TGTGCCAGCAGTTCGCGGCGGCGGGGCTACACCTTC.

The genes are TRBV7-8 and TRBJ1-1; 10 nucleotides align to TRBD1. CDR1 is SGHVS and CDR2 is FQNEAQ in the germline V gene. V lost 4 bases and J lost 5; bases outside the gene matches: 7. The CDR3 has 15 amino acids. CDR3 loop: CASSSRLDRGTEAFF. For the CDR3, the DNA is TGTGCCAGCAGCTCCAGGCTGGACAGGGGGACTGAAGCTTTCTTT.

The chain employs TRBV6-6 and TRBJ1-1; D is possibly TRBD1 (5 bases). The germline CDR1 and CDR2 sequences are MNHNY and SVGAGI (reference sequence). V was pared by 6 bases and J by 4 bases, with 15 bases between. The CDR3 runs to 14 residues. The CDR3 bases are TGTGCCAGCAGCCGGGACGGCGGGAGCACTGAAGCTTTCTTT. It is translated as CASSRDGGSTEAFF.

This chain joins TRBV19 and TRBJ2-1; no clear D gene. Trimming took off 5 bases at V and 7 bases at J, with 15 bases between the two ends. Germline V gives CDR1 LNHDA, CDR2 SQIVND (reference sequence). The CDR3 has 14 residues. In DNA, the CDR3 is TGTGCCAGTAGTCCCCCCTGGGTCGGGAATGAGCAGTTCTTC. It encodes CASSPPWVGNEQFF. The full variable domain, its missing parts supplied by reference TRBV19 and TRBJ2-1, is DGGITQSPKYLFRKEGQNVTLSCEQNLNHDAMYWYRQDPGQGLRLIYYSQIVNDFQKGDIAEGYSVSREKKESFPLTVTSAQKNPTAFYLCASSPPWVGNEQFFGPGTRLTVL.

This chain uses TRBV2 with TRBJ2-3, with 7 bases lining up with TRBD1. The CDR3 covers 15 residues. CDR1 and CDR2 (germline): SNHLY, FYNNEI. V gave up 5 bases and J gave up 2 bases; unmatched junction bases: 7. CDR3 nucleotides: TGTGCCAGCAGTAAGAGACAGGGTATCACAGATACGCAGTATTTT. Its protein product is CASSKRQGITDTQYF.